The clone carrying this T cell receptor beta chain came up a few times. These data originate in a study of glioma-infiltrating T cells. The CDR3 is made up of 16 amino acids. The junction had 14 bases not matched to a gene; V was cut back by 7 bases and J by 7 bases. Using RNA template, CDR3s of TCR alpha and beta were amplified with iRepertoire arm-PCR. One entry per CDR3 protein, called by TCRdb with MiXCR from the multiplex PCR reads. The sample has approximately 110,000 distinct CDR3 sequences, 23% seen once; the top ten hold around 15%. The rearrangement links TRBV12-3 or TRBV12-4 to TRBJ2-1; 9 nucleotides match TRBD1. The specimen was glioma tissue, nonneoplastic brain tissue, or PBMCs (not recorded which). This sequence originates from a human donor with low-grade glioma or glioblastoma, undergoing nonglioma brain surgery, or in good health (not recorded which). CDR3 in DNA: TGTGCCAGCACCTATTCCGGGGGACAGGGTGGAAATGAGCAGTTCTTC. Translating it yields CASTYSGGQGGNEQFF.